Listed here is a single T cell receptor (beta chain). The antigen remains unidentified. The germline V and J ends were trimmed by 5 bases and 1 base, with 12 bases remaining between them. The CDR3 extends over 15 amino acids. Germline V lookup: CDR1 MDHEN, CDR2 SYDVKM. The table came from immunoSEQ multiplex PCR; TCRdb's copy has only in-frame clones and leaves some out. The sample holds about 260,000 clones; 90% to 95% are singletons and the top ten take 0.5% to 0.65%. This sample stems from a study of T cell responses to AZD1222 COVID-19 vaccine. Study-level information: Second-dose recipients at about 4 or about 12 weeks were treated as one pooled group.

Broader study findings: Spike-specific TCR breadth and depth both grew after two AZD1222 doses. Among the donors, most were white British and more were female, and clonal diversity was possibly underestimated.

The receptor comes from an adult in good health. The chain has TRBV28 and TRBJ2-1, with D possibly matching TRBD2 (5 bases). This material consisted of peripheral blood, taken on day 0 of AZD1222 vaccination. The CDR3 bases are TGTGCCAGCAGTAGCGCGAGGGCTTCCTACAATGAGCAGTTCTTC. Residues: CASSSARASYNEQFF. Variable domain in full (rest from reference TRBV28 and TRBJ2-1): DVKVTQSSRYLVKRTGEKVFLECVQDMDHENMFWYRQDPGLGLRLIYFSYDVKMKEKGDIPEGYSVSREKKERFSLILESASTNQTSMYLCASSSARASYNEQFFGPGTRLTVL.